This TCR beta chain is from a study of T cell responses to AZD1222 COVID-19 vaccine (dated by TCRdb to the early 2020s). Describing the broader study: AZD1222 recipients given second doses at about 4 weeks or at about 12 weeks were pooled, since spike-specific TCR depth and breadth were not found to differ between the two schedules. Trial participants were enrolled by age into 18-55, 56-69 and 70-plus year subgroups, with 148, 28 and 57 TCR-sequenced participants respectively. TCR sequencing was performed for 230 to 250 trial participants, of whom roughly 200 were given two doses of AZD1222 and approximately 25 were given two doses of MenACWY control vaccine.

Paper-wide results and their limitations: CD4 TCRs associated with the vaccine covered the entire spike protein, and the dominant responses were in regions 160-218 and 743-854. The 56-69-year group was small, and its depth increase did not reach significance, likely because of low power. Most participants were white British and females outnumbered males, and the authors suggested that clonal diversity may have been underestimated. No day 14 peak-response samples were available, so repertoires were characterized only after the peak T cell response. Conclusions about previously exposed vaccinees were limited because only six or seven AZD1222 recipients were SARS-CoV-2 seropositive at baseline. Reportedly, close to half of the unique spike-specific TCRs recognized epitopes lying outside the regions that are mutated in the B.1.351 and B.1.1.7 variants. Spike-specific TCR breadth and depth rose significantly after two AZD1222 doses compared with day 0 and with MenACWY recipients.

Deletion took 10 bases off V and 0 bases off J, with a span of 13 bases between the germline ends. There are 14 amino acids in the CDR3, from cysteine to phenylalanine inclusive. Only the CDR3 part of the read is kept: 42 bases, read in frame from the first base. Taken from the germline V gene, the CDR1 and CDR2 loops are MDHEN and SYDVKM. The CDR3 regions of human TCRbeta chains were analyzed by immunosequencing. As for the authors' bioinformatics: TCRs in the repertoires were compared against a reference library of SARS-CoV-2-specific TCRs that had been generated with the MIRA antigen-specificity platform. Breadth was defined as the fraction of unique TCRs that were SARS-CoV-2-associated, and depth was defined as the fraction of total T cells that were SARS-CoV-2-associated. Each spike-specific TCR was assigned to its reactive spike region and to a CD4 or CD8 class using the MIRA data. Log10-transformed breadth and depth values were compared by one-way ANOVA with Sidak's multiple comparisons tests. This is the immuneACCESS table as TCRdb keeps it, with only in-frame sequences that have V and J called. A part of the clones is gone; compared with another copy, unresolved V genes explain less than half, and the rest is unexplained. V, J and clone size are those of that table, while D and trimming were read from the DNA. The sample yields roughly 120,000 clones; roughly 87% were counted once. Around 7.5% of the sample rests with the top ten.

The sample's time point label, in plain terms: baseline before first vaccination. The vaccinee samples were drawn from two UK trials, COV001 and COV002, one of which was a single-blind randomized controlled phase 2/3 trial testing AZD1222 (ChAdOx1 nCoV-19) in healthy adults. For TCRbeta chain sequencing, PBMC samples were collected from trial participants at day 0 and at day 28 after the second dose. Remarks on this clone: Its antigen target is currently unknown. No much larger clone exists at a distance of one base, and base qualities are not known.

The V and J segments used are TRBV28 and TRBJ2-1; D gene: possibly TRBD1, on 6 matching bases. The sequencing here drew on peripheral blood, taken on day 0 of AZD1222 vaccination. The source of this sequence is an adult in good health. The CDR3 here reads CATEGTLSYNEQFF. Here is the DNA: TGTGCCACCGAGGGGACACTCTCCTACAATGAGCAGTTCTTC.